Listed below are T cell receptor beta chains from one sample, sequenced in a study of cytomegalovirus exposure and HLA in healthy donors. Libraries were prepared by immunoSEQ multiplex PCR; TCRdb keeps only in-frame clonotypes and omits some of them. The repertoire holds around 63,000 clones, with 65% to 85% as singletons. The sequencing input was PBMCs. Source of these receptors: a woman in her 30s in good health and CMV-seronegative. CDR3s include the opening cysteine and the closing phenylalanine or tryptophan. The order of the fields is clone size, J gene, D gene, V gene, CDR3 DNA, CDR3 protein. The D gene is left open where the match is weak. Not every row has a clone size; where given, it reads once, few, many or a size class.

clone_size: few; j_call: TRBJ1-1; d_call: TRBD1; v_call: TRBV6-4; cdr3_nt: TGTGCCAGCAGTGAAAGACAGGGTGAAGCTTTCTTT; cdr3_aa: CASSERQGEAFF
clone_size: -; j_call: TRBJ1-6; d_call: -; v_call: TRBV7-8; cdr3_nt: TGTGCCAGCAGCTTAGATTCCGGGGGAAAGCGTTCACCCCTCCACTTT; cdr3_aa: CASSLDSGGKRSPLHF
clone_size: -; j_call: TRBJ2-3; d_call: TRBD1; v_call: TRBV30; cdr3_nt: TGTGCCTGGAGTGCGGACAGGGTCGCAGATACGCAGTATTTT; cdr3_aa: CAWSADRVADTQYF
clone_size: -; j_call: TRBJ1-2; d_call: TRBD1; v_call: TRBV10-2; cdr3_nt: TGCGCCAGCAGCGGGACAGGCGACTATGGCTACACCTTC; cdr3_aa: CASSGTGDYGYTF
clone_size: -; j_call: TRBJ1-5; d_call: TRBD1; v_call: TRBV30; cdr3_nt: TGTGCCTGGAGTGTCGGGCAGGGGGATCAGCCCCAGCATTTT; cdr3_aa: CAWSVGQGDQPQHF
clone_size: -; j_call: TRBJ2-1; d_call: -; v_call: TRBV2; cdr3_nt: TGTGCCAGCAGTGAAGGGCCCTACAATGAGCAGTTCTTC; cdr3_aa: CASSEGPYNEQFF
clone_size: -; j_call: TRBJ1-3; d_call: -; v_call: TRBV28; cdr3_nt: TGTGCCAGCAGTAGATTACAGGGTAACTCTGGAAACACCATATATTTT; cdr3_aa: CASSRLQGNSGNTIYF
clone_size: -; j_call: TRBJ2-5; d_call: -; v_call: TRBV7-7; cdr3_nt: TGTGCTAGCAGCTTAGTGTTCCGGGTCGCCCAAGAGACCCAGTACTTC; cdr3_aa: CASSLVFRVAQETQYF
clone_size: -; j_call: TRBJ2-3; d_call: TRBD2; v_call: TRBV7-9; cdr3_nt: TGTGCCAGCATCCCCGGGGGGTCTAGCACAGATACGCAGTATTTT; cdr3_aa: CASIPGGSSTDTQYF
clone_size: -; j_call: TRBJ1-1; d_call: -; v_call: TRBV14; cdr3_nt: TGTGCCAGCAGCCATTTAGGGGTCGAAGCTTTCTTT; cdr3_aa: CASSHLGVEAFF
clone_size: -; j_call: TRBJ1-1; d_call: TRBD1; v_call: TRBV6-5; cdr3_nt: TGTGCCAGCAGTTACCGCACAGGGGGCACTGAAGCTTTCTTT; cdr3_aa: CASSYRTGGTEAFF
clone_size: -; j_call: TRBJ1-2; d_call: TRBD1; v_call: TRBV2; cdr3_nt: TGTGCCAGCAGGTACGGACAGGGCGCGGTCTATGGCTACACCTTC; cdr3_aa: CASRYGQGAVYGYTF
clone_size: few; j_call: TRBJ1-4; d_call: TRBD1; v_call: TRBV4-2; cdr3_nt: TGTGCCAGCAGCCAAGATATAGGACAGGGAGGGGAAAAACTGTTTTTT; cdr3_aa: CASSQDIGQGGEKLFF
clone_size: -; j_call: TRBJ1-4; d_call: -; v_call: TRBV9; cdr3_nt: TGTGCCAGCAGCGTAGGGAGGTCCGACAGGCCCGCAACTAATGAAAAACTGTTTTTT; cdr3_aa: CASSVGRSDRPATNEKLFF
clone_size: -; j_call: TRBJ2-2; d_call: -; v_call: TRBV4-3; cdr3_nt: TGCGCCAGCAACCAGGAGCGGAGAACACCGGGGGAGCTGTTTTTT; cdr3_aa: CASNQERRTPGELFF
clone_size: few; j_call: TRBJ1-1; d_call: -; v_call: TRBV9; cdr3_nt: TGTGCCAGCAGCCCAGGGACAAGCTACCTGAACACTGAAGCTTTCTTT; cdr3_aa: CASSPGTSYLNTEAFF
clone_size: -; j_call: TRBJ2-7; d_call: -; v_call: TRBV6-5; cdr3_nt: TGTGCCAGCAGTTACTCGGCGATCGGAGCCTACGAGCAGTACTTC; cdr3_aa: CASSYSAIGAYEQYF
clone_size: -; j_call: TRBJ2-1; d_call: -; v_call: TRBV7-8; cdr3_nt: TGTGCCAGCAGCCCCGGGGTAGCTGGAGGTAATGAGCAGTTCTTC; cdr3_aa: CASSPGVAGGNEQFF
clone_size: -; j_call: TRBJ2-7; d_call: TRBD1; v_call: TRBV14; cdr3_nt: TGTGCCAGCAGCCCTGGGACAGGTACTTTCTACGAGCAGTACTTC; cdr3_aa: CASSPGTGTFYEQYF
clone_size: -; j_call: TRBJ2-1; d_call: TRBD2; v_call: TRBV14; cdr3_nt: TGTGCCAGCAGCCAACTGGGGACTAGCGGGGGGAATGAGCAGTTCTTC; cdr3_aa: CASSQLGTSGGNEQFF
clone_size: -; j_call: TRBJ2-1; d_call: TRBD1; v_call: TRBV11-2; cdr3_nt: TGTGCCAGCAGGCCACAGGGGTTAGTTTACAATGAGCAGTTCTTC; cdr3_aa: CASRPQGLVYNEQFF
clone_size: once; j_call: TRBJ1-1; d_call: -; v_call: TRBV14; cdr3_nt: TGTGCCAGCAGCCAAGATGTTCTGGTAGGGGCTCGCACTGAAGCTTTCTTT; cdr3_aa: CASSQDVLVGARTEAFF
clone_size: -; j_call: TRBJ1-2; d_call: TRBD1; v_call: TRBV11-2; cdr3_nt: TGTGCCAGCAGTTCCGGGACAGGGTCCTATGGCTACACCTTC; cdr3_aa: CASSSGTGSYGYTF
clone_size: -; j_call: TRBJ2-1; d_call: TRBD2; v_call: TRBV7-6; cdr3_nt: TGTGCCAGCAGCTTAGTTAGCGGGGGGTACAATGAGCAGTTCTTC; cdr3_aa: CASSLVSGGYNEQFF
clone_size: -; j_call: TRBJ1-2; d_call: -; v_call: TRBV2; cdr3_nt: TGTGCCAGCAGTGAAGTGGGGGGAGGCTACACCTTC; cdr3_aa: CASSEVGGGYTF
clone_size: few; j_call: TRBJ2-5; d_call: TRBD2; v_call: TRBV6-4; cdr3_nt: TGTGCCAGCAGTGACCCTCCTAGCGGGGGGAATGGAGAGACCCAGTACTTC; cdr3_aa: CASSDPPSGGNGETQYF
clone_size: -; j_call: TRBJ1-4; d_call: TRBD1; v_call: TRBV7-8; cdr3_nt: TGTGCCAGCAGCGAAGGACAGGGCAAACGGGAAAAACTGTTTTTT; cdr3_aa: CASSEGQGKREKLFF
clone_size: -; j_call: TRBJ2-7; d_call: -; v_call: TRBV15; cdr3_nt: TGTGCCACCAGCACCGAACGGTACTACGAGCAGTACTTC; cdr3_aa: CATSTERYYEQYF
clone_size: -; j_call: TRBJ1-5; d_call: -; v_call: TRBV28; cdr3_nt: TGTGCCAGCAGTTTAGCAAACAGGGCTCAGCCCCAGCATTTT; cdr3_aa: CASSLANRAQPQHF
clone_size: -; j_call: TRBJ2-2; d_call: -; v_call: TRBV30; cdr3_nt: TGTGCCTGGAGCAGCCTGATGCGGGACACCGGGGAGCTGTTTTTT; cdr3_aa: CAWSSLMRDTGELFF
clone_size: -; j_call: TRBJ2-2; d_call: TRBD2; v_call: TRBV6-4; cdr3_nt: TGTGCCAGCAGTGTCCGTCTGTGGGGGGGACACACCGGGGAGCTGTTTTTT; cdr3_aa: CASSVRLWGGHTGELFF
clone_size: -; j_call: TRBJ1-2; d_call: -; v_call: TRBV19; cdr3_nt: TGTGCCAGTAGAAACGAACCGGGACAAGGGGTCTATGGCTACACCTTC; cdr3_aa: CASRNEPGQGVYGYTF
clone_size: -; j_call: TRBJ1-2; d_call: -; v_call: TRBV19; cdr3_nt: TGTGCCAGTACTGGTACAGATGCTAACTATGGCTACACCTTC; cdr3_aa: CASTGTDANYGYTF
clone_size: -; j_call: TRBJ2-5; d_call: -; v_call: TRBV7-7; cdr3_nt: TGTGCCAGCAGCTTAACTCAGGGTCAAGAGACCCAGTACTTC; cdr3_aa: CASSLTQGQETQYF
clone_size: -; j_call: TRBJ1-5; d_call: TRBD1; v_call: TRBV29-1; cdr3_nt: TGCAGCGCAGGACAGGGAGGCAATCAGCCCCAGCATTTT; cdr3_aa: CSAGQGGNQPQHF
clone_size: -; j_call: TRBJ2-3; d_call: TRBD1; v_call: TRBV25-1; cdr3_nt: TGTGCCAGCAGTAACTATCCGGGACAGGGCACAGATACGCAGTATTTT; cdr3_aa: CASSNYPGQGTDTQYF
clone_size: -; j_call: TRBJ1-2; d_call: -; v_call: TRBV30; cdr3_nt: TGTGCCTGGAGTGTACGACAGAACTATGGCTACACCTTC; cdr3_aa: CAWSVRQNYGYTF
clone_size: -; j_call: TRBJ1-1; d_call: -; v_call: TRBV4-3; cdr3_nt: TGCGCCAGCAGCACCCAACAGGGTCTCGACACTGAAGCTTTCTTT; cdr3_aa: CASSTQQGLDTEAFF
clone_size: -; j_call: TRBJ1-6; d_call: -; v_call: TRBV27; cdr3_nt: TGTGCCAGCAGTTTGACCGGGGTTAATAATTCACCCCTCCACTTT; cdr3_aa: CASSLTGVNNSPLHF
clone_size: -; j_call: TRBJ2-7; d_call: -; v_call: TRBV6-5; cdr3_nt: TGTGCCAGCAGTTGGAGGGCCCAGTTACCCGAGCAGTACTTC; cdr3_aa: CASSWRAQLPEQYF
clone_size: -; j_call: TRBJ1-3; d_call: -; v_call: TRBV19; cdr3_nt: TGTGCCAGCAGGGTTAGCTCTGGAAACACCATATATTTT; cdr3_aa: CASRVSSGNTIYF
clone_size: -; j_call: TRBJ2-7; d_call: -; v_call: TRBV5-1; cdr3_nt: TGCGCCAGCAGCTTGGCCATTCGGGTGACCCCCTACGAGCAGTACTTC; cdr3_aa: CASSLAIRVTPYEQYF
clone_size: -; j_call: TRBJ1-2; d_call: TRBD1; v_call: TRBV5-8; cdr3_nt: TGTGCCAGCAGCTACACAGGGGGACCTAACTATGGCTACACCTTC; cdr3_aa: CASSYTGGPNYGYTF
clone_size: -; j_call: TRBJ1-1; d_call: -; v_call: TRBV27; cdr3_nt: TGTGCCAGCAGGGACCAGGGAATGAACACTGAAGCTTTCTTT; cdr3_aa: CASRDQGMNTEAFF
clone_size: -; j_call: TRBJ1-5; d_call: -; v_call: TRBV7-2; cdr3_nt: TGTGCCAGCAGCTTAGTGGCGGGGGCCGATCAGCCCCAGCATTTT; cdr3_aa: CASSLVAGADQPQHF
clone_size: -; j_call: TRBJ2-3; d_call: -; v_call: TRBV9; cdr3_nt: TGTGCCAGCAGCGTCAAGGGTGGGGGGGATACGCAGTATTTT; cdr3_aa: CASSVKGGGDTQYF
clone_size: -; j_call: TRBJ1-4; d_call: TRBD1; v_call: TRBV27; cdr3_nt: TGTGCCAGCAGAGAGAGGGGACAGGGGTTAAGGTATGGTGAAAAACTGTTTTTT; cdr3_aa: CASRERGQGLRYGEKLFF
clone_size: -; j_call: TRBJ1-3; d_call: -; v_call: TRBV5-1; cdr3_nt: TGCGCCAGCAGCGAACCGCAATCTGGAGACACCATATATTTT; cdr3_aa: CASSEPQSGDTIYF
clone_size: -; j_call: TRBJ1-3; d_call: TRBD1; v_call: TRBV18; cdr3_nt: TGTGCCAGCTCAGACCTACTCCTGGGACAGGGCTACTCTGGAAACACCATATATTTT; cdr3_aa: CASSDLLLGQGYSGNTIYF